One and the same sample provided the 26 T cell receptor beta chains below, sequenced in a study of blood T cell dynamics during melanoma immunotherapy. The time point denotes: week 3, after first cycle of checkpoint inhibitor. Produced via immunoSEQ multiplex PCR; TCRdb's table is partial and in-frame only. The sample contains fewer than 15,000 clones, around 90% of which appear only once. Sequenced here: blood, sampled from a patient treated with checkpoint blockade. These receptor sequences come from a human donor with melanoma.

The V and J genes are TRBV6-6 and TRBJ1-4; 8 bases agree with TRBD1. J gave up 3 bases and V 7 bases, and 10 bases lay outside the gene matches. From germline, CDR1 is MNHNY and CDR2 SVGAGI (reference sequence). This CDR3 has 16 amino acids. The CDR3 DNA is TGTGCCAGCATCACCCCCAGGGGGCGGCCTAATGAAAAACTGTTTTTT. Translating it yields CASITPRGRPNEKLFF.

This sequence joins TRBV2 and TRBJ1-1; D uncertain. V was cut by 4 bases and J by 2 bases, with 5 bases left in between. Germline V lookup: CDR1 SNHLY, CDR2 FYNNEI. The length of the CDR3 is 12 residues. In DNA, the CDR3 is TGTGCCAGCAGTGCACAAAACACTGAAGCTTTCTTT. Translating it yields CASSAQNTEAFF.

This chain joins TRBV4-2 and TRBJ2-3; 8 nucleotides align to TRBD2. V gave up 0 bases and J gave up 2 bases; unmatched junction bases: 4. There are 16 residues in the CDR3. Germline CDR1 LGHNA, CDR2 YNFKEQ. CDR3 sequence (DNA): TGTGCCAGCAGCCAAGAGGCAGCGGGGGACACAGATACGCAGTATTTT. Translating gives CASSQEAAGDTDTQYF.

V is TRBV7-2 and J is TRBJ2-5; D is unresolved. Trimming removed 4 bases at V and 7 bases at J, with 7 bases between. Germline-derived CDR1 and CDR2 are SGHTA and FQGNSA. This CDR3 is 11 amino acids long. The CDR3 DNA follows: TGTGCCAGCAGCTCCCTCGTGACCCAGTACTTC. Encoded protein: CASSSLVTQYF.

This clone was picked up a small number of times. This sequence joins TRBV30 and TRBJ1-1; possible D gene TRBD1, 6 bases. V shed 5 bases and J shed 1 base, with 11 bases lying between them. The CDR3 spans 13 residues. Germline assignment: CDR1 GTSNPN and CDR2 SVGIG (reference sequence). The CDR3 nucleotides are TGTGCCTGGGCCAGGGGTGCGAACACTGAAGCTTTCTTT. The encoded protein is CAWARGANTEAFF.

This clone occurred a few times. The chain uses TRBV9 and TRBJ2-2; D remains ambiguous. CDR3 size: 13 residues. CDR1 and CDR2 (germline): SGDLS, YYNGEE. The ends were cut back, 0 bases at V and 4 bases at J, with 4 bases in the middle. CDR3 sequence reads: CASSVDGTGELFF. In DNA, the CDR3 is TGTGCCAGCAGCGTAGATGGCACCGGGGAGCTGTTTTTT.

V and J are TRBV9 and TRBJ2-7, with D hard to call. The V gene lost 3 bases and the J gene lost 3 bases, with 19 bases spanning the gap. The CDR3 has 16 residues. Looked up from germline, CDR1 is SGDLS and CDR2 is YYNGEE. CDR3 loop: CASSAHSEGLGYEQYF. As DNA, the CDR3 is TGTGCCAGCAGCGCCCACAGCGAAGGATTGGGCTACGAGCAGTACTTC.

The rearrangement joins TRBV27 to TRBJ1-6; D remains unclear. Trimming shortened V by 5 bases and J by 6 bases, and 20 bases separated the two germline ends. This CDR3 is 17 amino acids long. From germline, CDR1 is MNHEY and CDR2 SMNVEV (reference sequence). CDR3: CASSPLPRRILNSPLHF. CDR3 DNA sequence: TGTGCCAGCAGTCCACTACCCCGCAGGATCCTTAATTCACCCCTCCACTTT.

The genes are TRBV6-5 and TRBJ2-1, with D uncertain. CDR1 and CDR2 (germline): MNHEY, SVGAGI. With 0 bases removed from V and 3 bases from J, the gap between germline ends came to 12 bases. The CDR3 is 16 residues long. The DNA of the CDR3 is TGTGCCAGCAGTTACTCTGTCGGACGGTACTACAATGAGCAGTTCTTC. Translation gives CASSYSVGRYYNEQFF.

The chain couples TRBV7-2 to TRBJ1-6; 7 bases map to TRBD1. CDR3 length equals 15 residues. Germline V gene data show CDR1 as SGHTA and CDR2 as FQGNSA. With 5 bases clipped from V and 7 bases from J, the junction kept 8 bases outside the gene matches. The CDR3 DNA is TGTGCCAGCAGCGCCTACTCAGGGGGAAATTCACCCCTCCACTTT. Translated: CASSAYSGGNSPLHF.

The chain is built from TRBV5-8 and TRBJ1-4; 8 nucleotides line up with TRBD1. V dropped 4 bases and J dropped 8; count of bases not matched to a gene: 13. CDR1 is SGHTS and CDR2 is YDEGEE in the germline V gene. CDR3 size: 16 residues. The CDR3 loop reads CASSLGDGQGGEKLFF. The CDR3 nucleotides are TGTGCCAGCAGCCTAGGGGACGGACAGGGCGGGGAAAAACTGTTTTTT.

About this clone itself: At one end, the junction sequence differs from germline, possibly due to a read error. The V call is TRBV5-6, the J call TRBJ1-6, with D maybe TRBD1 (5 bases). Germline loops: CDR1 SGHDT, CDR2 YYEEEE. The CDR3 loop spans 12 amino acids. As DNA, the CDR3 is TGTGCCAGCAGCCCTGCCGGGGCTCCCTGGGACTTT. The encoded protein is CASSPAGAPWDF. Filled out from reference TRBV5-6 and TRBJ1-6, the complete variable domain reads DAGVTQSPTHLIKTRGQQVTLRCSPKSGHDTVSWYQQALGQGPQFIFQYYEEEERQRGNFPDRFSGHQFPNYSSELNVNALLLGDSALYLCASSPAGAPWDFGNGTRLTVT.

This chain links TRBV5-1 with TRBJ1-2; D unclear. The germline CDR1 and CDR2 sequences are SGHRS and YFSETQ. The CDR3 loop spans 13 amino acids. V dropped 9 bases and J dropped 2 bases, with 14 bases sitting between them. The CDR3 is CATRREANYGYTF. CDR3 coding DNA: TGCGCCACCAGAAGGGAGGCAAACTATGGCTACACCTTC.

This chain connects TRBV9 to TRBJ2-2, with a tentative D call TRBD1 (6 bases). Between the trimmed V and J ends, which lost 1 base and 5 bases, there was a span of 6 bases. The CDR3 loop spans 13 amino acids. Germline V gene sequence: CDR1 SGDLS, CDR2 YYNGEE. The CDR3 bases are TGTGCCAGCAGCGTAACAGGGACCGGGGAGCTGTTTTTT. It specifies CASSVTGTGELFF.

This chain links TRBV2 with TRBJ1-1, with TRBD1 identical over 7 bases. V lost 4 bases to trimming and J lost 0 bases; unmatched junction nucleotides: 2. The germline gives CDR1 SNHLY, CDR2 FYNNEI. CDR3 length: 14 amino acids. CDR3 residues: CASSADRLNTEAFF. CDR3 coding DNA: TGTGCCAGCAGTGCGGACAGGTTGAACACTGAAGCTTTCTTT.

This clone appeared once. The V gene is TRBV30, the J gene TRBJ1-4; no firm D call. The CDR3 is 15 residues long. Germline lookup yields CDR1 GTSNPN and CDR2 SVGIG (reference sequence). The germline V and J ends were trimmed by 3 bases and 0 bases, with 11 bases remaining between them. CDR3 in amino acids: CAWSATSATNEKLFF. The CDR3, as DNA: TGTGCCTGGAGCGCCACGTCCGCAACTAATGAAAAACTGTTTTTT.

J is TRBJ1-1 and V is TRBV28, with 7 bases fitting TRBD1. V dropped 3 bases and J dropped 1; count of bases not matched to a gene: 8. Per germline, CDR1 MDHEN and CDR2 SYDVKM. The CDR3 is 16 amino acids. In nucleotides, the CDR3 is TGTGCCAGCAGTTTGCCACAGGGGTTCTGGAACACTGAAGCTTTCTTT. Translated, it gives CASSLPQGFWNTEAFF.

The chain is built from TRBV5-1 and TRBJ1-2; 9 bases fit TRBD1. Germline-derived CDR1 and CDR2 are SGHRS and YFSETQ. The ends lost 0 bases at V and 7 bases at J; junction bases unmatched: 7. The CDR3 has 15 amino acids. The CDR3: CASSLGTGVEGGYTF. CDR3 DNA: TGCGCCAGCAGCTTGGGGACAGGGGTAGAGGGTGGCTACACCTTC.

The CDR3, as DNA: TGTGCCACCAGCAGTTCAGGGTACGAGCAGTACTTC. It yields the protein CATSSSGYEQYF. The chain combines TRBV15 with TRBJ2-7, with a weak D call TRBD1 (5 bases). CDR1 is LNHNV and CDR2 is YYDKDF in the germline V gene (reference sequence). V dropped 3 bases and J dropped 4 bases, with 7 bases sitting between them. This CDR3 comprises 12 residues.

This clone showed up just once. The rearrangement joins TRBV6-4 to TRBJ2-1; 8 bases line up with TRBD1. The V gene's germline CDR1 is MRHNA and CDR2 SNTAGT. The ends lost 0 bases at V and 7 bases at J; junction bases unmatched: 8. The CDR3 totals 16 residues. In DNA, the CDR3 is TGTGCCAGCAGTGACTCGAACAGGGGGAGGCGAAATGAGCAGTTCTTC. Protein sequence: CASSDSNRGRRNEQFF.

The chain recombines TRBV1 with TRBJ2-1; the table's D call of TRBD1 was not tested on the DNA. TRBV1 is a listed pseudogene. CDR3 length equals 12 residues. As DNA, the CDR3 is TGCACCAGCAGCCCTAAAGGGACACTCCAGTTCTTC. The encoded protein is CTSSPKGTLQFF.

The chain has TRBV7-2 and TRBJ2-5; D remains unclear. The CDR3 spans 13 residues. The germline V gene encodes CDR1 SGHTA and CDR2 FQGNSA. Trimming took off 8 bases at V and 4 bases at J, with 14 bases between the two ends. CDR3 in amino acids: CASARWVGETQYF. CDR3 bases: TGTGCCAGCGCCCGCTGGGTCGGAGAGACCCAGTACTTC.

This sequence joins TRBV30 and TRBJ2-3; possibly TRBD1 for D (6 bases). V lost 3 bases, J lost 2 bases, and 12 bases lay in between. From germline, CDR1 is GTSNPN and CDR2 SVGIG (reference sequence). The CDR3 spans 14 residues. The CDR3 nucleotides read TGTGCCTGGAGCACAGGGCCCTACACAGATACGCAGTATTTT. Amino acids: CAWSTGPYTDTQYF.

The chain uses TRBV5-8 and TRBJ2-2; D is perhaps TRBD1 or TRBD2 (5 bases each). Trimming removed 3 bases from V and 3 bases from J, with 15 bases in between. The CDR3 runs 16 residues. The germline V gene encodes CDR1 SGHTS and CDR2 YDEGEE. CDR3 sequence: CASSSIREADTGELFF. The DNA for the CDR3 is TGTGCCAGCAGCTCTATCAGGGAAGCGGACACCGGGGAGCTGTTTTTT. The variable domain in full, completed from reference TRBV5-8 and TRBJ2-2, reads EAGVTQSPTHLIKTRGQQATLRCSPISGHTSVYWYQQALGLGLQFLLWYDEGEERNRGNFPPRFSGRQFPNYSSELNVNALELEDSALYLCASSSIREADTGELFFGEGSRLTVL.

In this sample, this clone turned up once. The chain couples TRBV7-2 to TRBJ2-5; possibly TRBD1 for D (5 bases). The CDR3 consists of 21 residues. Deletions cut 0 bases from V and 7 bases from J, with 33 bases between. Germline values: CDR1 SGHTA, CDR2 FQGNSA. CDR3 sequence: CASSLADAGSWGRVPLRTQYF. The CDR3 nucleotides read TGTGCCAGCAGCTTAGCCGACGCAGGGTCGTGGGGCCGCGTCCCACTTCGGACCCAGTACTTC.

The chain carries TRBV29-1 and TRBJ2-1; 10 bases map to TRBD2. V lost 5 bases and J lost 8; bases outside the gene matches: 15. CDR1 is SQVTM and CDR2 is ANQGSEA in the germline V gene. The CDR3 loop spans 16 amino acids. CDR3 residues: CSVIERKRGGTYEQFF. The CDR3 DNA sequence: TGCAGCGTTATAGAAAGGAAGCGGGGGGGCACCTATGAGCAGTTCTTC.